This T cell receptor (beta chain) was profiled in a study of blood T cell repertoires in COVID-19. Study-level information: Nucleic acid was either cDNA or gDNA, and it came from T cells, B-cell-depleted T cells, or PBMCs.

The sample holds one count of this clone. V lost 3 bases to trimming and J lost 8 bases; unmatched junction nucleotides: 10. The CDR3 covers 15 residues. Germline V gives CDR1 SGHTS, CDR2 YDEGEE. As originally analysed: Reference gene primer amplification in the assay estimated nucleated cell counts. The assay was immunoSEQ multiplex PCR, and TCRdb's table has in-frame clones only and misses some. That table supplies the V and J calls and clone size; D and trimming were determined from the DNA. The data hold over 30,000 clones, with approximately 82% observed a single time. Sequencing was carried out using peripheral blood. This TCR derives from an elderly man with active or convalescent COVID-19. The genes are TRBV5-8 and TRBJ1-4, with TRBD1 identical over 7 bases. CDR3 DNA: TGTGCCAGCAGCTACGGGACAGATCCTTCGGAAAAACTGTTTTTT. Amino acid sequence: CASSYGTDPSEKLFF.